This T cell receptor (beta chain) was observed in a study of T cells in Graves' hyperthyroidism and ophthalmopathy. Whole-study results and caveats: From stable hyperthyroidism, ophthalmopathy was separated by a 13 V-J model. The majority of expanded thyroid clonotypes above 0.001 also appeared in blood.

The length of the CDR3 is 14 residues. Germline loops: CDR1 SQVTM, CDR2 ANQGSEA. Trimming took off 0 bases at V and 1 base at J, with 8 bases between the two ends. Amplified TCR beta CDR3 regions came from RNA transcripts. The HTBI primer set drove a first-round RT-PCR of the TCR CDR3. A single record per CDR3 protein comes from TCRdb applying MiXCR to the multiplex PCR reads. The sample gives hundreds of thousands of distinct CDR3 sequences, roughly 50% of which show up once; 8.2% is in the top ten. In the case of this clonotype: Antigen: not known.

This sequence was found in a woman under 30 with Graves' hyperthyroidism. The chain carries TRBV29-1 and TRBJ2-3; D ambiguous. Source material: peripheral blood or thyroid tissue (not recorded which). CDR3 DNA: TGCAGCGTTGAAGAGAACGGACGCACAGATACGCAGTATTTT. Its translation is CSVEENGRTDTQYF.